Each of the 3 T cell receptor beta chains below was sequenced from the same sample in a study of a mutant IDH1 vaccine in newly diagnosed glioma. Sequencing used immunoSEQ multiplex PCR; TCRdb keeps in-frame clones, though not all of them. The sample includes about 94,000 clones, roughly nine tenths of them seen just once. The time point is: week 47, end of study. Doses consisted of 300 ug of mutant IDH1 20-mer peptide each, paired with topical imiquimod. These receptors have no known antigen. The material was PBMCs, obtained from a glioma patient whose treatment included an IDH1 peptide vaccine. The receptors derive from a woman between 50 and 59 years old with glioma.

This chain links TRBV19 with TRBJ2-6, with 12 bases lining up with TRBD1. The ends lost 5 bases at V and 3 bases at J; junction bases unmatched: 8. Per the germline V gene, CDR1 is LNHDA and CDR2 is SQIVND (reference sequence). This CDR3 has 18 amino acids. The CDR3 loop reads CASSVRDRGQVGANVLTF. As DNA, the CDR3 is TGTGCCAGTAGTGTCAGGGACAGGGGGCAAGTTGGGGCCAACGTCCTGACTTTC. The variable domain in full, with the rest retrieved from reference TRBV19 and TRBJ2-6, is DGGITQSPKYLFRKEGQNVTLSCEQNLNHDAMYWYRQDPGQGLRLIYYSQIVNDFQKGDIAEGYSVSREKKESFPLTVTSAQKNPTAFYLCASSVRDRGQVGANVLTFGAGSRLTVL.

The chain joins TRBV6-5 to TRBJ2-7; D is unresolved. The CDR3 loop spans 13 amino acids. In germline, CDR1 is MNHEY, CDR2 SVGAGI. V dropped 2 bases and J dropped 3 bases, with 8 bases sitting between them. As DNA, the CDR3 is TGTGCCAGCAGTTACGACGTCAGCTACGAGCAGTACTTC. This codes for CASSYDVSYEQYF.

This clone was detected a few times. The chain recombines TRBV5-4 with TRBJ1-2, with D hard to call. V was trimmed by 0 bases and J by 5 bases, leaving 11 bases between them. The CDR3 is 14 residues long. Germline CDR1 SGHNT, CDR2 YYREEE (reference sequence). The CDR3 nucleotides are TGTGCCAGCAGCTTGGGGCAGGAGGAGTATGGCTACACCTTC. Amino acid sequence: CASSLGQEEYGYTF.